The T cell receptor beta chain described here comes from a study of human T cells and chemical hapten exposure. This clonotype was seen a handful of times. Its cognate antigen is unknown. J lost 0 bases, V lost 3 bases, and 7 bases had no gene match. This CDR3 region has 18 residues. The germline CDR1 and CDR2 sequences are SGHRS and YFSETQ. Study-wide results and caveats: PT1 expanded TCR numbers tracked positively with patch test score. While controls formed fewer of them, expanded TCRs formed significantly more large CDR3 similarity clusters. No shift was seen in TCRs above 1 in 1000 frequency with DPC sensitization.

Documented time point: patch test 2, 6 weeks after DPC sensitization. Treatment noted: therapeutic diphenylcyclopropenone sensitization with weekly scalp DPC. Sample donors consisted of patients with alopecia, aged 18 to 70 years, who were suitable for DPC. TCRdb fed the RACE reads into MiXCR, producing one record per CDR3 protein. Here the sample spans 360,000 or so distinct CDR3 sequences, about 6% being singletons. The receptor comes from a woman in her late teens or twenties with alopecia areata. Some clones in this sample may be carry-over from other donors' samples. This chain joins TRBV5-1 and TRBJ2-6; 9 bases map to TRBD2. The sample in question was whole blood, obtained in connection with sensitization to the hapten diphenylcyclopropenone (DPC). CDR3 DNA sequence: TGCGCCAGCAGCTGGCAACTAGCGGGCGACTCTGGGGCCAACGTCCTGACTTTC. This encodes CASSWQLAGDSGANVLTF.